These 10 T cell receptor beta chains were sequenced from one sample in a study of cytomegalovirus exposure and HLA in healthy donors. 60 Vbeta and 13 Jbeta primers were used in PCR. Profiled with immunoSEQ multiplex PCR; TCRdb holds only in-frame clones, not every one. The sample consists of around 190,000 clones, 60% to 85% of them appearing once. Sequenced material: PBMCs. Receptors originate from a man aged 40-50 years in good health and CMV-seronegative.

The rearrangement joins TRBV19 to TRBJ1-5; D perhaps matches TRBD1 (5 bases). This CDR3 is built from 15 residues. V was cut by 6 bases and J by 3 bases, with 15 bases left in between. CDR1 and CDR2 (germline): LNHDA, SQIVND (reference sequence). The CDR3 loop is CASRLNTGDNQPQHF. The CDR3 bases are TGTGCCAGTAGACTAAATACAGGAGACAATCAGCCCCAGCATTTT.

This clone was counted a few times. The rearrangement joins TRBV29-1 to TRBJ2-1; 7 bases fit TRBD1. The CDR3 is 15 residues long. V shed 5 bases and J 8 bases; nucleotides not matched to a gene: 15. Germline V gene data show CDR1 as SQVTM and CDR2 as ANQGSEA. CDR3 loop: CSVRPNRGLSYEQFF. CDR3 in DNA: TGCAGCGTTAGACCAAACAGGGGCTTAAGCTATGAGCAGTTCTTC.

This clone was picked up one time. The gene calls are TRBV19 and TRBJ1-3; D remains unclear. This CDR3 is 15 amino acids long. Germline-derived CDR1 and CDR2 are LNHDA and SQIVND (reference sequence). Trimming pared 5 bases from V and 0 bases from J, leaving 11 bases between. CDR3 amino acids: CASSPLRGSGNTIYF. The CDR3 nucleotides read TGTGCCAGTAGTCCGCTCCGGGGCTCTGGAAACACCATATATTTT.

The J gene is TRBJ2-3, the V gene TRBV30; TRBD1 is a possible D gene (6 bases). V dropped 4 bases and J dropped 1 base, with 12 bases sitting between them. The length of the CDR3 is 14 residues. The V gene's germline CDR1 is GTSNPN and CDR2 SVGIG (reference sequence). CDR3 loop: CAWTPPGGTDTQYF. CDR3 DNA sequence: TGTGCCTGGACTCCCCCAGGGGGCACAGATACGCAGTATTTT. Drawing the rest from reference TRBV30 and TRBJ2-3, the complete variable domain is SQTIHQWPATLVQPVGSPLSLECTVEGTSNPNLYWYRQAAGRGLQLLFYSVGIGQISSEVPQNLSASRPQDRQFILSSKKLLLSDSGFYLCAWTPPGGTDTQYFGPGTRLTVL.

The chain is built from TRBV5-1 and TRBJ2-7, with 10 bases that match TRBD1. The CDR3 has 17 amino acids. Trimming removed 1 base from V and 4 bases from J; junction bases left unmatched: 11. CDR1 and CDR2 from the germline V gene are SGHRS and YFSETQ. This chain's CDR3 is CASSLTIRTGGSYEQYF. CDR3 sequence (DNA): TGCGCCAGCAGCTTGACTATTCGGACAGGGGGATCTTACGAGCAGTACTTC. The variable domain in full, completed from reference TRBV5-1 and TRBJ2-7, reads KAGVTQTPRYLIKTRGQQVTLSCSPISGHRSVSWYQQTPGQGLQFLFEYFSETQRNKGNFPGRFSGRQFSNSRSEMNVSTLELGDSALYLCASSLTIRTGGSYEQYFGPGTRLTVT.

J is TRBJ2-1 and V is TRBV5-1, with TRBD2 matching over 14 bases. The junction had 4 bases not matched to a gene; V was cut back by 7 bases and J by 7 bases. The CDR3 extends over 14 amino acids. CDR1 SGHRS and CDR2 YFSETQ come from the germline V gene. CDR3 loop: CASFGTSGRNEQFF. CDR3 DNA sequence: TGCGCCAGCTTTGGGACTAGCGGGAGAAATGAGCAGTTCTTC.

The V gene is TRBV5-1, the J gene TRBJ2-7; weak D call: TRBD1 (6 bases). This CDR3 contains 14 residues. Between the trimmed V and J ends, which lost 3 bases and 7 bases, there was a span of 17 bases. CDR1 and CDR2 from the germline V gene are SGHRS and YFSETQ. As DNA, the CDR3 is TGCGCCAGCAGCTCGAACGGGATGGGGGCAGAGCAGTACTTC. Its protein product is CASSSNGMGAEQYF.

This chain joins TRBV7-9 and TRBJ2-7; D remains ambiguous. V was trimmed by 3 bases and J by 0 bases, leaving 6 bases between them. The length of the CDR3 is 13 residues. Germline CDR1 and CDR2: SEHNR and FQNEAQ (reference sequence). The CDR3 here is CASSFPSSYEQYF. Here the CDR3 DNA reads TGTGCCAGCAGCTTCCCCTCCTCCTACGAGCAGTACTTC.

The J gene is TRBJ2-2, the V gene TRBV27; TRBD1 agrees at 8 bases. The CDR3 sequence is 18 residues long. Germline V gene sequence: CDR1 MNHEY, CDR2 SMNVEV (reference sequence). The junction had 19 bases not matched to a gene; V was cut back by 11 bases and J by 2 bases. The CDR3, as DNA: TGTGCCTTAAAGTCAGGACAGGGAAGGTCTTTAAACACCGGGGAGCTGTTTTTT. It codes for CALKSGQGRSLNTGELFF.

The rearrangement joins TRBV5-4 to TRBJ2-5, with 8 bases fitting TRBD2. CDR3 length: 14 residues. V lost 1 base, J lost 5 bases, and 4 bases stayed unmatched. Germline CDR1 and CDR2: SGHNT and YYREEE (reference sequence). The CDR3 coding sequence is TGTGCCAGCAGCTTGTCGGGGGGGAGGGAGACCCAGTACTTC. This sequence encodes CASSLSGGRETQYF.